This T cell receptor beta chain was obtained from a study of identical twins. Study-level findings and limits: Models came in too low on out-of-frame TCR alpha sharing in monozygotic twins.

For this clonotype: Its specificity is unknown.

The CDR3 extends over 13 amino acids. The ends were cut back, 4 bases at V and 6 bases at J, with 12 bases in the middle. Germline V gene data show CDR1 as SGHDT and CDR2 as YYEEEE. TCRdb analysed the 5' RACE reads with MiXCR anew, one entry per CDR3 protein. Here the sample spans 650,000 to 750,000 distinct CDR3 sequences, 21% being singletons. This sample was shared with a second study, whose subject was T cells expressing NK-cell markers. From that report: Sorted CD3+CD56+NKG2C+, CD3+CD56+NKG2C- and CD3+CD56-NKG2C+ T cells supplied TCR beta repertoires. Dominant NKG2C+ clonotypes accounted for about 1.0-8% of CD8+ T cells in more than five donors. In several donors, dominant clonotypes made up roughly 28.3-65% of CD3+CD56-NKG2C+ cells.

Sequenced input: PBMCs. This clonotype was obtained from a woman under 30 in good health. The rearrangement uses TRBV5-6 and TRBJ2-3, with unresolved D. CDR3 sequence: CASSGDPTDTQYF. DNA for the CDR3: TGTGCCAGCAGCGGTGATCCGACGGATACGCAGTATTTT.